The present TCR beta chain was sequenced within a study of read filtering for tumor transcriptome and immune sequencing (TCRdb year 2020). In the study overall: The cohort had 17 male and approximately 14 female patients with a mean age of roughly 66 years, ranging from 47 to 80. Per sample, about 4.05 to 10.27 million TCR-region mapped reads were obtained with IR-seq, compared with only roughly 80 to 1,300 with RNA-seq. One of the main goals was to work out a read-filtering strategy for immune repertoire data, in particular whether clonotypes backed by only a single read should be removed. By revised international staging, eight or nine patients were R-ISS I, roughly 17 were R-ISS II and roughly 7 were R-ISS III. After DNase treatment, whole-transcriptome libraries were prepared using the TruSeq RNA Access Library Prep Kit. The study compared TCR repertoires from targeted immune repertoire sequencing and bulk whole-transcriptome sequencing run on the same bone marrow samples.

On the study overall, not on this receptor specifically: The sorted CD138-negative fraction was a mixed bone marrow immune population, not purified T cells. Single-read clonotypes made up roughly 82% of clonotypes but approximately 3.5% of total reads in IR-seq, and 70% to 75% of clonotypes and about 45% of reads in RNA-seq. Compared with RNA-seq, IR-seq captured clonotypes at much higher depth and more reliably, and a smaller IR-seq throughput was enough to identify most shared clonotypes. When single-read clonotypes were removed, the proportions of shared clonotypes in IR-seq and RNA-seq correlated more strongly.

TCR libraries were constructed from 400 ng RNA using the Immunoverse kit, and molecular barcoded adaptors covering alpha/delta and beta/gamma chains were employed. TCR library preparation used the same RNA that was used for transcriptome sequencing. Sequencing of the TCR libraries was done on an Illumina HiSeq 4000 with 2 x 150 cycles. In the source study's methods: TCR reads were aligned to human V, D, J and C references and assembled into CDR3 clonotypes with MiXCR, including quality filtering and error correction. The tcR package in R was used for analysis of clonotype counts and gene usage diversity. Raw mapping reads were checked after the RNA-seq reads had been mapped by STAR aligner version 2.5.3a onto the human GRCh37 genome. To test how sequencing depth affected the clonotypes detected, IR-seq fastq files were randomly downsampled with Seqtk 1.3. The raw public reads went through TCRdb reprocessing: fastp at Q25, MiXCR clone calling, in-frame beta chains kept. Rows with one shared CDR3 protein collapse into an entry with the most common genes and DNA. The V and J calls were determined by TCRdb, not by the authors. For this sample there are around 30,000 distinct CDR3 sequences; about 18% appear just once. Roughly 16% of the sample rests with the top ten.

This clonotype was picked up many times. What this receptor recognizes is not known. No base qualities exist here, and no much larger clone lies one base off it. Bone marrow was sampled from every patient at the time of active disease. Isolation of bone marrow mononuclear cells was performed by Ficoll-Hypaque density gradient centrifugation. To remove myeloma plasma cells, the cells were labeled with CD138 magnetic microbeads on a MACS separator, and CD138-negative cells were then collected by negative selection. Purity of the isolated cells was checked by flow cytometry on an Attune NxT using CD138 antibodies. TRIzol reagent was used to extract total RNA, which was then quantified with a NanoDrop spectrophotometer. Paired RNA-seq and IR-seq were performed on each patient's CD138-negative bone marrow sample. The CDR3, cysteine through phenylalanine, is 15 amino acids long. Only the CDR3 DNA is retained, 45 bases long and in frame from the first base. The germline V gene supplies CDR1 SGHTS and CDR2 YDEGEE. V loses 3 bases of germline sequence and J loses 10 bases, and the interval between the two ends is 19 bases.

The receptor was derived from a donor at least 40 years old with multiple myeloma. The sequencing sample was made of a population of CD138-negative cells sorted from bone marrow. The sample's cell subset or site label, decoded: bone marrow mononuclear cells depleted of CD138+ plasma/myeloma cells by negative magnetic selection. Recombination connected TRBV5-8 to TRBJ1-4, and TRBD1 may be the D gene, going by 6 matching bases. The CDR3 in this case is CASSSPSRGLGKLFF. The DNA reads as follows: TGTGCCAGCAGCTCCCCTTCCAGGGGTTTGGGAAAACTGTTTTTT.